This is a list of T cell receptor beta chains from one sample in a study of PD-1 blockade in classical Hodgkin lymphoma. This table comes from immunoSEQ multiplex PCR, and its TCRdb copy is limited to in-frame clones, with some not included. The sample yields roughly 68,000 clones, 93% seen once. The sample comprised peripheral blood mononuclear cells (PBMCs). Source of these receptors: a human donor with classical Hodgkin lymphoma. The CDR3 runs from the conserved cysteine through the conserved F or W. Each record gives: clone size, D gene, V gene, J gene, CDR3 protein, CDR3 DNA. D genes are given only for firm matches. Some rows have no size entry. The others give once, few or many, or a class for an expanded clone.

>NA|TRBD2|TRBV10-3|TRBJ2-7
CAISEATSGRYEQYF
TGTGCCATCAGTGAGGCGACTAGCGGGAGATACGAGCAGTACTTC
>NA|TRBD1|TRBV4-3|TRBJ2-5
CASSHNLGTGAIEPQETQYF
TGCGCCAGCAGCCACAACCTTGGGACAGGGGCCATCGAACCCCAAGAGACCCAGTACTTC
>NA|TRBD2|TRBV28|TRBJ2-1
CASSALLAGVYNEQFF
TGTGCCAGCAGTGCACTACTAGCGGGAGTCTACAATGAGCAGTTCTTC
>NA|TRBD2|TRBV18|TRBJ2-1
CASAGLAGEDEQFF
TGTGCCAGCGCGGGACTAGCGGGAGAGGATGAGCAGTTCTTC
>NA|TRBD1|TRBV5-6|TRBJ1-6
CASSLRDRWSSPLHF
TGTGCCAGCAGTTTAAGGGACAGGTGGTCTTCACCCCTCCACTTT
>NA|TRBD1|TRBV6-1|TRBJ1-2
CASSSGQASHDGYTF
TGTGCCAGCAGTTCGGGACAGGCCTCCCACGATGGCTACACCTTC
>NA|TRBD1|TRBV6-1|TRBJ1-5
CASSESGGNQPQHF
TGTGCCAGCAGTGAATCAGGGGGTAATCAGCCCCAGCATTTT
>NA|NA|TRBV2|TRBJ2-7
CASSTPWSEQYF
TGTGCCAGCAGCACTCCGTGGTCGGAGCAGTACTTC
>NA|NA|TRBV5-4|TRBJ1-1
CASSFPGGPRTEAFF
TGTGCCAGCAGCTTTCCCGGGGGGCCTCGTACTGAAGCTTTCTTT
>NA|TRBD1|TRBV18|TRBJ1-1
CASSTVGQGEAFF
TGTGCCAGCTCGACCGTGGGACAGGGTGAAGCTTTCTTT
>NA|NA|TRBV7-7|TRBJ1-2
CASSLKPPGYGYTF
TGTGCCAGCAGCTTAAAGCCCCCCGGCTATGGCTACACCTTC
>NA|NA|TRBV9|TRBJ2-7
CASSVGSLAYEQYF
TGTGCCAGCAGCGTAGGGAGCCTGGCCTACGAGCAGTACTTC
>NA|NA|TRBV5-1|TRBJ2-2
CASSLGNTGELFF
TGCGCCAGCAGCTTGGGAAACACCGGGGAGCTGTTTTTT
>NA|NA|TRBV28|TRBJ1-1
CASSSGTGAIDTEAFF
TGTGCCAGCAGTTCTGGAACCGGCGCAATCGACACTGAAGCTTTCTTT
>NA|TRBD2|TRBV7-6|TRBJ2-5
CASSLYFGLAAQETQYF
TGTGCCAGCAGCTTGTACTTCGGACTAGCGGCACAAGAGACCCAGTACTTC
>NA|NA|TRBV5-5|TRBJ2-1
CASSSKTSTYNEQFF
TGTGCCAGCAGCTCTAAGACTAGTACCTACAATGAGCAGTTCTTC
>NA|NA|TRBV5-5|TRBJ2-7
CASSLDPRAIGEQYF
TGTGCCAGCAGCTTGGATCCCAGGGCGATTGGCGAGCAGTACTTC
>NA|NA|TRBV5-6|TRBJ2-3
CASSLGGPLLTSTDTQYF
TGTGCCAGCAGCTTGGGTGGGCCCCTCCTCACTAGCACAGATACGCAGTATTTT
>NA|NA|TRBV7-9|TRBJ2-7
CASSPRSGVLSYEQYF
TGTGCCAGCAGCCCGAGGTCAGGAGTACTTTCCTACGAGCAGTACTTC
>NA|NA|TRBV2|TRBJ1-1
CASSLKRASTEAFF
TGTGCCAGCAGTTTAAAAAGGGCTAGCACTGAAGCTTTCTTT
>NA|TRBD1|TRBV7-9|TRBJ1-5
CASSLSEGGGQPQHF
TGTGCCAGCAGCTTGTCGGAAGGGGGCGGTCAGCCCCAGCATTTT
>once|NA|TRBV19|TRBJ1-1
CASSGGEAFF
TGTGCCAGTAGCGGCGGTGAAGCTTTCTTT
>NA|NA|TRBV5-1|TRBJ1-5
CASSYGGTSNQPQHF
TGCGCCAGCAGCTACGGCGGTACGAGCAATCAGCCCCAGCATTTT
>once|NA|TRBV5-6|TRBJ2-2
CASSLGLNTGELFF
TGTGCCAGCAGCTTGGGACTTAACACCGGGGAGCTGTTTTTT
>NA|NA|TRBV5-6|TRBJ1-1
CASSPGQIYTEAFF
TGTGCCAGCAGCCCGGGACAAATATACACTGAAGCTTTCTTT
>NA|NA|TRBV18|TRBJ2-7
CASSLTDITSYEQYF
TGTGCCAGCTCACTAACCGACATTACCTCCTACGAGCAGTACTTC
>NA|TRBD2|TRBV5-1|TRBJ2-1
CASSLEGGRTEQFF
TGCGCCAGCAGCTTGGAAGGCGGGAGAACTGAGCAGTTCTTC
>NA|NA|TRBV6-1|TRBJ2-7
CASSETPDVYEQYF
TGTGCCAGCAGTGAAACCCCGGACGTCTACGAGCAGTACTTC
>once|NA|TRBV5-1|TRBJ2-7
CASSPTTGRANEQYF
TGCGCCAGCAGCCCAACCACGGGTAGGGCCAACGAGCAGTACTTC
>once|TRBD1|TRBV5-4|TRBJ2-5
CASSQTGAWETQYF
TGTGCCAGCAGCCAAACAGGGGCCTGGGAGACCCAGTACTTC
>NA|NA|TRBV9|TRBJ2-1
CASSVSPGDEQFF
TGTGCCAGCAGCGTTAGTCCCGGGGATGAGCAGTTCTTC
>NA|TRBD1|TRBV5-1|TRBJ1-1
CASSLDGQGYTEAFF
TGCGCCAGCAGCTTAGACGGACAGGGGTACACTGAAGCTTTCTTT
>NA|NA|TRBV4-2|TRBJ2-3
CASSQQRDTQYF
TGTGCCAGCAGCCAACAGAGAGATACGCAGTATTTT